Here is one TCR beta chain with its context. The sample belongs to a study of blood T cell repertoires in COVID-19. As handled by the study authors: It was from reference gene primer amplification that nucleated cell counts were estimated. Method: immunoSEQ multiplex PCR; TCRdb's copy keeps in-frame clones and lacks some. That table is the source of V, J and clone size, and D and trimming were worked out from the DNA. The repertoire holds 15,000 to 20,000 clones, with over 65% as singletons. The CDR3 sequence is 15 residues long. Germline V gene sequence: CDR1 SGHVS, CDR2 FNYEAQ. The V gene end was trimmed by 5 bases and the J gene end by 2 bases; junction bases not matched to a gene: 5.

This chain connects TRBV7-6 to TRBJ2-3, with 9 bases identical to TRBD1. The clonotype was recovered from a human donor in a cohort sampled during active COVID-19. Sequencing was done on a sample of peripheral blood. The CDR3 DNA reads as TGTGCCAGCAGCCACCGGGACAGGGCCACAGATACGCAGTATTTT. As protein: CASSHRDRATDTQYF.